Listed below are T cell receptor beta chains from one sample, sequenced in a study of neurological immune-mediated disorders. TCRdb re-called the 5' RACE reads with MiXCR, one entry per CDR3 protein. The data contain 30,000 to 45,000 distinct CDR3 sequences, about a tenth of them seen just once; the ten biggest clones take up approximately 6.9%. Specimen: PBMCs. Source of these receptors: a woman in her 30s with HTLV-1-associated myelopathy (HAM/TSP). Both conserved end residues are part of each CDR3. D genes are given only for firm matches. Not all rows give a size; the values are once, few, many and, for expanded clones, a class.

D	size	V	J	CDR3	DNA
NA	many	TRBV3-1	TRBJ1-1	CASSQVGGAQTEAFF	TGTGCCAGCAGCCAAGTCGGGGGAGCCCAAACTGAAGCTTTCTTT
NA	many	TRBV20-1	TRBJ2-3	CSASGRELDTQYF	TGCAGTGCTAGTGGCAGGGAGTTAGATACGCAGTATTTT
TRBD1	many	TRBV11-2	TRBJ2-3	CASSRTGLAHTDTQYF	TGTGCCAGCAGCCGGACAGGGTTGGCACACACAGATACGCAGTATTTT
TRBD2	many	TRBV20-1	TRBJ2-1	CSARDRTSGGYNEQFF	TGCAGTGCTAGAGATCGGACTAGCGGGGGTTACAATGAGCAGTTCTTC
NA	many	TRBV5-1	TRBJ2-2	CASHQGSSLNTGELFF	TGCGCCAGCCATCAGGGTAGTAGCCTGAACACCGGGGAGCTGTTTTTT
TRBD1	many	TRBV5-4	TRBJ2-7	CASSPGQGGSYEQYF	TGTGCCAGCAGCCCCGGACAGGGGGGGTCCTACGAGCAGTACTTC
TRBD2	many	TRBV20-1	TRBJ2-3	CSAATSGGTDTQYF	TGCAGTGCCGCGACTAGCGGGGGCACAGATACGCAGTATTTT
NA	many	TRBV20-1	TRBJ2-1	CSASSPRRDPAYNEQFF	TGCAGTGCTAGCTCCCCCCGCCGGGACCCCGCCTACAATGAGCAGTTCTTC
TRBD2	many	TRBV5-1	TRBJ2-3	CASSPAGGTDTQYF	TGCGCCAGCAGCCCGGCGGGGGGCACAGATACGCAGTATTTT
NA	NA	TRBV5-1	TRBJ2-3	CSSSLVGIDTDTQYF	TGCTCCAGCAGCTTGGTGGGGATTGACACAGATACGCAGTATTTT
NA	many	TRBV12-3/TRBV12-4	TRBJ1-5	CASSFGNDQPQHF	TGTGCCAGCAGTTTTGGGAATGATCAGCCCCAGCATTTT
NA	many	TRBV5-1	TRBJ2-7	CASSLHGGRGYEQYF	TGCGCCAGCAGCTTGCATGGAGGCAGGGGCTACGAGCAGTACTTC
NA	many	TRBV5-1	TRBJ2-7	CASSFAGASYEQYF	TGCGCCAGCAGTTTTGCCGGGGCCTCCTACGAGCAGTACTTC
TRBD1	few	TRBV20-1	TRBJ1-1	CSARGRDRGLTEAFF	TGCAGTGCTAGAGGCCGTGACAGGGGGCTTACTGAAGCTTTCTTT
NA	many	TRBV20-1	TRBJ2-1	CSASGGLYNEQFF	TGCAGTGCGAGTGGGGGGCTGTACAATGAGCAGTTCTTC
NA	few	TRBV5-1	TRBJ1-1	CASSLVGGVGLNTEAFF	TGCGCCAGCAGCTTGGTGGGAGGGGTCGGTTTGAACACTGAAGCTTTCTTT
NA	many	TRBV20-1	TRBJ2-6	CSARQDMANVLTF	TGCAGTGCTAGACAGGACATGGCCAACGTCCTGACTTTC
NA	medium-sized	TRBV24-1	TRBJ2-5	CATSDSRRDKRDLQETQYF	TGTGCCACCAGTGATTCGAGGCGGGACAAAAGAGACTTACAAGAGACCCAGTACTTC
NA	many	TRBV7-2	TRBJ1-1	CASRSPSNTEAFF	TGTGCCAGCAGGAGTCCATCGAACACTGAAGCTTTCTTT
NA	many	TRBV6-6	TRBJ1-1	CASSYSTVEAFF	TGTGCCAGCAGTTACTCGACGGTTGAAGCTTTCTTT
TRBD1	many	TRBV5-5	TRBJ1-1	CASSLLASSGGGREAFF	TGTGCCAGCAGCTTATTGGCTTCTTCGGGAGGGGGCCGTGAAGCTTTCTTT
TRBD2	many	TRBV20-1	TRBJ2-1	CSARDRTGGVNEQFF	TGCAGTGCTAGAGATCGTACGGGAGGGGTAAATGAGCAGTTCTTC
TRBD1	many	TRBV15	TRBJ1-2	CATSSWTGAGYTF	TGTGCCACCAGCAGTTGGACAGGGGCCGGCTACACCTTC
NA	many	TRBV7-2	TRBJ2-4	CASSLDLGSQNIQYF	TGTGCCAGCAGCTTAGATCTCGGTAGCCAAAACATTCAGTACTTC
TRBD1	many	TRBV14	TRBJ2-7	CASSQARGTSRTAEQYF	TGTGCCAGCAGCCAAGCCAGGGGGACGAGTAGGACAGCAGAGCAGTACTTC
NA	many	TRBV5-5	TRBJ1-2	CASSLITVSNGYTF	TGTGCCAGCAGCTTGATTACGGTCTCGAATGGCTACACCTTC
NA	many	TRBV4-1	TRBJ2-2	CASSRDTHRGLNLRDLRGTGELFF	TGCGCCAGCAGCCGAGATACCCATCGGGGGCTAAATCTGAGGGACCTACGGGGGACCGGGGAGCTGTTTTTT
TRBD2	many	TRBV20-1	TRBJ2-7	CSARVSGRGLYEQYF	TGCAGTGCTAGAGTTAGCGGGAGGGGGCTCTACGAGCAGTACTTC
NA	many	TRBV20-1	TRBJ1-2	CSARVGGPNYGYTF	TGCAGTGCCCGGGTCGGGGGCCCGAACTATGGCTACACCTTC
NA	NA	TRBV12-3/TRBV12-4	TRBJ1-2	CASSFYICSARQTSFYGYTF	NA
NA	many	TRBV6-7	TRBJ2-7	CASSPGQLIRAYEQYF	TGTGCCAGCAGCCCTGGACAGTTGATTAGGGCCTACGAGCAGTACTTC
NA	many	TRBV5-1	TRBJ2-1	CASSLLGGAGSEQFF	TGCGCCAGCAGCTTGTTGGGGGGGGCCGGTAGTGAGCAGTTCTTC
NA	once	TRBV7-8	TRBJ1-1	CASSVGGLQGRNNEAFF	TGTGCAAGCAGCGTAGGCGGCCTCCAGGGAAGGAACAATGAAGCTTTCTTT
TRBD2	many	TRBV5-6	TRBJ2-5	CASRSLSSGGAGETQYF	TGTGCCAGCAGGTCGCTCTCCAGCGGGGGGGCGGGGGAGACCCAGTACTTC
NA	many	TRBV7-6	TRBJ2-7	CASSFRDFREQYF	TGTGCCAGCAGCTTCCGCGATTTTAGGGAGCAGTACTTC
TRBD1	NA	TRBV6-6	TRBJ2-4	CSSTPGGNIQYF	TGTTCCAGCACCCCAGGGGGTAACATTCAGTACTTC
NA	many	TRBV12-3/TRBV12-4	TRBJ2-1	CASSRYGGPYNEQFF	TGTGCCAGCAGCCGGTATGGGGGGCCTTACAATGAGCAGTTCTTC
NA	many	TRBV10-3	TRBJ2-1	CAISEDLASEQFF	TGTGCCATCAGTGAGGATCTAGCCAGTGAGCAGTTCTTC
NA	many	TRBV12-3/TRBV12-4	TRBJ2-1	CASSLSGSSYNEQFF	TGTGCCAGCAGTTTGTCTGGCAGCTCCTACAATGAGCAGTTCTTC
NA	NA	TRBV18	TRBJ1-2	CASSPHRENGYTF	TGTGCCAGCTCACCACACAGGGAAAATGGCTACACCTTC
TRBD1	many	TRBV20-1	TRBJ2-7	CSAERTGSPHEQYF	TGCAGTGCGGAACGGACAGGGAGTCCCCACGAGCAGTACTTC
NA	many	TRBV5-1	TRBJ1-1	CASSLSSLNTEAFF	TGCGCCAGCAGCTTATCGAGCTTGAACACTGAAGCTTTCTTT
TRBD1	many	TRBV6-6	TRBJ2-7	CATSPGQGVYEQYF	TGTGCCACCAGTCCGGGACAGGGGGTCTACGAGCAGTACTTC
NA	NA	TRBV4-1	TRBJ2-1	CASSLGRVSSYNEQFF	TGCGCCAGCAGCCTCGGGCGGGTTTCTTCCTACAATGAGCAGTTCTTC
NA	NA	TRBV2	TRBJ1-1	CDSSYSTEAFF	TGCGACAGCAGTTACAGCACTGAAGCTTTCTTT
NA	many	TRBV5-1	TRBJ2-3	CASSLAHRYQTDTQYF	TGCGCCAGCAGCTTGGCCCACAGGTACCAAACAGATACGCAGTATTTT
NA	many	TRBV5-1	TRBJ2-2	CASSLAGPRGTGELFF	TGCGCCAGCAGCTTGGCTGGCCCTCGCGGCACCGGGGAGCTGTTTTTT
TRBD2	once	TRBV20-1	TRBJ2-5	CSAQNSGETQYF	TGCAGTGCCCAGAATAGCGGGGAGACCCAGTACTTC
TRBD1	many	TRBV20-1	TRBJ1-2	CSAGTGDGYTF	TGCAGTGCGGGGACAGGGGACGGCTACACCTTC
NA	many	TRBV5-1	TRBJ2-7	CASSRRTGKDYEQYF	TGCGCCAGCAGCCGAAGAACAGGGAAGGACTACGAGCAGTACTTC